The 29 T cell receptor beta chains given below trace back to one sample, sequenced in a study of a mutant IDH1 vaccine in newly diagnosed glioma. Described time point: baseline, week 1 (first vaccination visit). Treatment indicated: pre-vaccination baseline after standard-of-care therapy. TCRdb's table, derived via immunoSEQ multiplex PCR, lists solely in-frame clones and lacks some. The sample has about 32,000 clones, over 70% seen once. This material consisted of PBMCs, taken from a glioma patient treated with radiotherapy, temozolomide or both. Source of these receptors: a man aged 25-45 years with glioma.

V usage is TRBV5-6 and J usage is TRBJ1-2; 8 bases are shared with TRBD1. CDR1 and CDR2 (germline): SGHDT, YYEEEE. The V segment lost 0 bases and the J segment 4 bases; nucleotides outside the gene matches: 5. This CDR3 comprises 15 residues. The CDR3 spells CASSLVGQGLYGYTF. In DNA, the CDR3 is TGTGCCAGCAGCTTGGTTGGACAGGGCCTCTATGGCTACACCTTC.

V and J are TRBV28 and TRBJ2-7; 9 bases are shared with TRBD1. The CDR3 has 17 residues. Germline assignment: CDR1 MDHEN and CDR2 SYDVKM. Germline trimming cut 0 bases from V and 5 bases from J; bases unmatched to any gene: 11. The CDR3 protein is CASSLWLLGQGNNEQYF. Here the CDR3 DNA reads TGTGCCAGCAGTTTATGGCTTTTGGGACAGGGAAATAACGAGCAGTACTTC.

This chain connects TRBV5-8 to TRBJ2-3; 13 bases agree with TRBD2. CDR1 SGHTS and CDR2 YDEGEE come from the germline V gene. The CDR3 runs to 16 residues. With 3 bases clipped from V and 6 bases from J, the junction kept 7 bases outside the gene matches. CDR3 protein: CASSYGLAGAWDTQYF. CDR3 sequence (DNA): TGTGCCAGCAGCTATGGACTAGCGGGGGCGTGGGATACGCAGTATTTT.

This clone was found a few times. V usage is TRBV27 and J usage is TRBJ1-5, with D possibly TRBD1 on 5 matching bases. V lost 6 bases to trimming and J lost 6 bases, with 24 bases between them. Per germline, CDR1 MNHEY and CDR2 SMNVEV (reference sequence). The length of the CDR3 is 17 residues. CDR3 sequence (DNA): TGTGCCAGCAGCTTCGGACACGGATTCGGGACCCGTCAGCCCCAGCATTTT. Translation gives CASSFGHGFGTRQPQHF.

The gene calls are TRBV4-2 and TRBJ2-1, with 9 bases lining up with TRBD2. The CDR3 runs 14 residues. V was pared by 7 bases and J by 7 bases, with 8 bases of the junction left unmatched. Germline V lookup: CDR1 LGHNA, CDR2 YNFKEQ. The CDR3 region has the DNA TGTGCCAGCAAGGCGGGAGGGAACCCAAATGAGCAGTTCTTC. This gives the protein CASKAGGNPNEQFF.

DNA of the CDR3: TGTGCCAGCAGTAGACAGCATAGCTCTGGAAACACCATATATTTT. It translates to CASSRQHSSGNTIYF. The chain combines TRBV6-5 with TRBJ1-3, with D perhaps matching TRBD1 (5 bases). The V and J ends lost 5 bases and 0 bases respectively, with 11 bases between them. The germline V gene has CDR1 MNHEY and CDR2 SVGAGI. The CDR3 is 15 residues long.

The chain employs TRBV19 and TRBJ2-2; 7 nucleotides agree with TRBD2. J lost 4 bases, V lost 1 base, and 12 bases had no gene match. This CDR3 is built from 18 residues. Germline V CDR1 and CDR2: LNHDA, SQIVND (reference sequence). The CDR3: CASSIVGGSISTTGELFF. CDR3 in DNA: TGTGCCAGTAGTATAGTTGGCGGGAGCATTTCTACCACCGGGGAGCTGTTTTTT.

The chain uses TRBV29-1 and TRBJ1-1, with no clear D. This CDR3 is 15 amino acids long. Deletions cut 5 bases from V and 1 base from J, with 17 bases between. CDR1 and CDR2 from the germline V gene are SQVTM and ANQGSEA. CDR3 protein: CSVWARASGNTEAFF. Here the CDR3 DNA reads TGCAGCGTTTGGGCCCGGGCGTCGGGGAACACTGAAGCTTTCTTT.

V is TRBV27 and J is TRBJ1-1; D might be TRBD1 (5 bases). CDR3 size: 13 residues. Germline-derived CDR1 and CDR2 are MNHEY and SMNVEV (reference sequence). V gave up 5 bases and J gave up 1 base, with 8 bases separating them. The CDR3 sequence is CASSLRENTEAFF. CDR3 nucleotide sequence: TGTGCCAGCAGTCTCAGGGAGAACACTGAAGCTTTCTTT.

The chain carries TRBV2 and TRBJ2-2; D gene ambiguous. Trimming took off 3 bases at V and 7 bases at J, with 3 bases between the two ends. In germline, CDR1 is SNHLY, CDR2 FYNNEI. The CDR3 has 11 amino acids. CDR3 region: CASSDFGELFF. The CDR3, as DNA: TGTGCCAGCAGTGATTTCGGGGAGCTGTTTTTT.

This chain joins TRBV4-1 and TRBJ1-4; D not resolved. Deletions cut 0 bases from V and 5 bases from J, with 10 bases between. Germline values: CDR1 MGHRA, CDR2 YSYEKL. This CDR3 is 15 amino acids long. CDR3 loop: CASSQESLKNEKLFF. In DNA form, the CDR3 reads TGCGCCAGCAGCCAAGAGAGTCTCAAGAATGAAAAACTGTTTTTT.

V is TRBV23-1 and J is TRBJ2-1, with D perhaps assigned TRBD1 or TRBD2 (6 bases each). TRBV23-1 is filed as an ORF, its function uncertain. The CDR3 length is 17 residues. Trimming pared 4 bases from V and 0 bases from J, leaving 16 bases between. The CDR3, as DNA: TGCGCCAGCAGTCTTTACCGGGGGCCTAGCTCCTACAATGAGCAGTTCTTC. It codes for CASSLYRGPSSYNEQFF.

This rearrangement joins TRBV29-1 to TRBJ2-7; D may correspond to TRBD1 or TRBD2 (5 bases each). CDR3 size: 12 residues. The germline gives CDR1 SQVTM, CDR2 ANQGSEA. The ends were cut back, 6 bases at V and 6 bases at J, with 15 bases in the middle. CDR3 nucleotide sequence: TGCAGCGTGGACGTCGGGACCTTCGAGCAGTACTTC. Its translation is CSVDVGTFEQYF.

The chain links TRBV27 to TRBJ2-3, with D perhaps TRBD2 (6 bases). The CDR3 is 15 amino acids. CDR1 is MNHEY and CDR2 is SMNVEV in the germline V gene (reference sequence). V was trimmed by 7 bases and J by 2 bases, leaving 16 bases between them. The CDR3 DNA is TGTGCCAGCACCGCCTCGGGGGATGCCACAGATACGCAGTATTTT. Amino acid sequence: CASTASGDATDTQYF.

The J gene is TRBJ2-7, the V gene TRBV10-2, with D perhaps TRBD1 (6 bases). Looked up from germline, CDR1 is WSHSY and CDR2 is SAAADI. CDR3 length: 15 amino acids. The germline V and J ends were trimmed by 2 bases and 2 bases, with 13 bases remaining between them. CDR3 sequence reads: CASSEPTGQTYEQYF. The CDR3, as DNA: TGCGCCAGCAGTGAGCCTACTGGACAGACCTACGAGCAGTACTTC.

The chain is built from TRBV6-1 and TRBJ2-2; no firm D call. V lost 3 bases and J 1 base, leaving 6 bases between the germline ends. The CDR3 extends over 14 amino acids. Germline lookup yields CDR1 MNHNS and CDR2 SASEGT. The CDR3 DNA reads TGTGCCAGCAGTGATTCCAGGAACACCGGGGAGCTGTTTTTT. It encodes CASSDSRNTGELFF.

V and J are TRBV9 and TRBJ2-1; 12 bases line up with TRBD2. With V trimmed by 0 bases and J by 7 bases, 2 bases remained unmatched. The germline V gene has CDR1 SGDLS and CDR2 YYNGEE. There are 15 residues in the CDR3. This CDR3 is CASSVGGTSGNEQFF. CDR3 bases: TGTGCCAGCAGCGTAGGAGGGACTAGCGGGAATGAGCAGTTCTTC.

V is TRBV7-2 and J is TRBJ2-1; 7 bases map to TRBD1. V dropped 4 bases and J dropped 4; count of bases not matched to a gene: 1. The CDR3 length is 13 residues. The germline V gene has CDR1 SGHTA and CDR2 FQGNSA. As DNA, the CDR3 is TGTGCCAGCAGCTGGGGACAGTACAATGAGCAGTTCTTC. It specifies CASSWGQYNEQFF.

The gene calls are TRBV25-1 and TRBJ1-2; D not resolved. This CDR3 is 13 amino acids long. The germline CDR1 and CDR2 sequences are MGHDK and SYGVNS. Trimming removed 6 bases at V and 2 bases at J, with 10 bases between. The CDR3 DNA follows: TGTGCCAGCAGCTTAGATGAGAACTATGGCTACACCTTC. Its translation: CASSLDENYGYTF.

The rearrangement links TRBV2 to TRBJ1-5; 7 bases are shared with TRBD1. The CDR3 spans 14 residues. CDR1 SNHLY and CDR2 FYNNEI come from the germline V gene. Trimming took 6 bases from V and 3 from J; bases not matched to a gene: 5. This CDR3 is CASSYRGINQPQHF. The CDR3 DNA sequence: TGTGCCAGCAGCTACAGGGGAATCAATCAGCCCCAGCATTTT.

This clone has only one observation. The J gene is TRBJ2-2, the V gene TRBV2; the D is unclear. Germline-derived CDR1 and CDR2 are SNHLY and FYNNEI. V gave up 6 bases and J gave up 1 base, with 6 bases separating them. CDR3 length: 13 amino acids. In nucleotides, the CDR3 is TGTGCCAGCAGCCCCAGGAACACCGGGGAGCTGTTTTTT. It encodes CASSPRNTGELFF. Based on the CDR3 plus reference TRBV2 and TRBJ2-2, the full variable domain is EPEVTQTPSHQVTQMGQEVILRCVPISNHLYFYWYRQILGQKVEFLVSFYNNEISEKSEIFDDQFSVERPDGSNFTLKIRSTKLEDSAMYFCASSPRNTGELFFGEGSRLTVL.

This clone was seen a single time. The rearrangement uses TRBV2 and TRBJ1-1; TRBD1 matches 10 bases. V trimming: 11 bases; J trimming: 0 bases; junction bases outside the gene matches: 9. Germline CDR1 and CDR2: SNHLY and FYNNEI. The CDR3 sequence is 15 residues long. This chain's CDR3 is CAGRGQGLVNTEAFF. CDR3 DNA sequence: TGTGCCGGGAGGGGACAGGGGCTAGTGAACACTGAAGCTTTCTTT.

The rearrangement joins TRBV13 to TRBJ2-3; the D call may be TRBD1 or TRBD2 (5 bases each). V shed 5 bases and J shed 5 bases, with 11 bases lying between them. The germline V gene encodes CDR1 PRHDT and CDR2 FYEKMQ (reference sequence). The CDR3 is 13 amino acids. This CDR3 reads CASSRDLIDTQYF. CDR3 DNA: TGTGCCAGCAGCCGGGACCTCATAGATACGCAGTATTTT.

The J gene is TRBJ2-2, the V gene TRBV19; 9 nucleotides match TRBD1. J lost 7 bases, V lost 7 bases, and 10 bases had no gene match. In germline, CDR1 is LNHDA, CDR2 SQIVND (reference sequence). The CDR3 runs to 15 residues. CDR3 protein: CASNPGQGGGGELFF. The CDR3 coding sequence is TGTGCCAGTAACCCGGGACAGGGTGGAGGCGGGGAGCTGTTTTTT. Together with reference TRBV19 and TRBJ2-2, the CDR3 gives the full variable domain: DGGITQSPKYLFRKEGQNVTLSCEQNLNHDAMYWYRQDPGQGLRLIYYSQIVNDFQKGDIAEGYSVSREKKESFPLTVTSAQKNPTAFYLCASNPGQGGGGELFFGEGSRLTVL.

The chain is built from TRBV6-5 and TRBJ2-7, with a tentative D call TRBD1 (6 bases). The CDR3 consists of 14 residues. Trimming removed 0 bases from V and 1 base from J, with 7 bases in between. CDR1 is MNHEY and CDR2 is SVGAGI in the germline V gene. The DNA of the CDR3 is TGTGCCAGCAGTTACTCGGACAGATCCTACGAGCAGTACTTC. Its translation is CASSYSDRSYEQYF.

The chain is built from TRBV4-1 and TRBJ2-2; the D gene is possibly TRBD2 (6 bases). The V gene's germline CDR1 is MGHRA and CDR2 YSYEKL. With 2 bases removed from V and 0 bases from J, the gap between germline ends came to 16 bases. There are 18 residues in the CDR3. The CDR3: CASSQQGTGDSNTGELFF. The CDR3 bases are TGCGCCAGCAGCCAACAAGGGACGGGAGATTCGAACACCGGGGAGCTGTTTTTT.

The genes are TRBV5-6 and TRBJ2-2; D not certain. The V and J ends lost 3 bases and 9 bases respectively, with 6 bases between them. Germline CDR1 is SGHDT and CDR2 is YYEEEE. The CDR3 has 11 amino acids. CDR3 in DNA: TGTGCCAGCAGCTCGACCCGGGAGCTGTTTTTT. This codes for CASSSTRELFF.

The rearrangement uses TRBV25-1 and TRBJ2-6, with no clear D. Between the trimmed V and J ends, which lost 4 bases and 2 bases, there was a span of 3 bases. The germline gives CDR1 MGHDK, CDR2 SYGVNS. This CDR3 spans 13 amino acids. The CDR3 reads CASSVTGANVLTF. The CDR3, as DNA: TGTGCCAGCAGTGTAACTGGGGCCAACGTCCTGACTTTC.

The chain joins TRBV14 to TRBJ2-7; D not certain. Trimming left V 3 bases short and J 1 base short, with 7 bases between. Germline CDR1 reads SGHDN; CDR2 reads FVKESK. The length of the CDR3 is 13 residues. The CDR3 here is CASSQVRSYEQYF. In DNA, the CDR3 is TGTGCCAGCAGCCAGGTCCGGTCCTACGAGCAGTACTTC. Filled out from reference TRBV14 and TRBJ2-7, the complete variable domain reads EAGVTQFPSHSVIEKGQTVTLRCDPISGHDNLYWYRRVMGKEIKFLLHFVKESKQDESGMPNNRFLAERTGGTYSTLKVQPAELEDSGVYFCASSQVRSYEQYFGPGTRLTVT.